This T cell receptor (beta chain) was documented in a study of tumor-infiltrating lymphocytes in primary liver carcinoma. Looking at the study overall: Enrolled patients were male and female, aged 30 to 69 years. Points from the study as a whole: Overlap between tumor regions exceeded overlap of tumor with adjacent tissue or blood.

With around 520 ng total RNA as template and a constant-region primer, TCR beta cDNA was made. Three rounds of nested multiplex PCR with slightly modified ARM-PCR produced TCR beta libraries. Running around 9 cycles apiece, the first two PCR rounds relied on TRBV1-TRBV30 forward primers together with a C-beta reverse primer. TCRdb re-analysed the multiplex PCR reads in MiXCR, keeping a single row per CDR3 protein. Among 60,000 or so distinct CDR3 sequences, just over 70% were seen once, and the ten largest hold around 60%. Co-extracted RNA and DNA came from around 20-30 mg of unsorted bulk tissue. With chronic HBV infection, the patients were also treatment-naive. The V end lost 4 bases, the J end lost 0 bases, and 8 bases lay between the germline ends. The CDR3 is 14 residues long. The germline V gene has CDR1 SGHRS and CDR2 YFSETQ. This clonotype was counted many times. The antigen remains unidentified.

This sequence joins TRBV5-1 and TRBJ2-1; D call uncertain. This TCR came from a man aged 40-49 years with primary liver carcinoma and hepatitis B virus infection. The material sequenced was liver tumor tissue from sampling region 2. This sample's subset: tumor region T2, inferior pole. In nucleotides, the CDR3 is TGCGCCAGCAGCCTTGCCAGCTCCTACAATGAGCAGTTCTTC. Its translation is CASSLASSYNEQFF. Using reference TRBV5-1 and TRBJ2-1 for the parts outside the CDR3, the full variable domain is KAGVTQTPRYLIKTRGQQVTLSCSPISGHRSVSWYQQTPGQGLQFLFEYFSETQRNKGNFPGRFSGRQFSNSRSEMNVSTLELGDSALYLCASSLASSYNEQFFGPGTRLTVL.